This T cell receptor (beta chain) was profiled in a study of T-cell memory formation after mild COVID-19. Regarding this clonotype: Its matching antigen is unknown.

In TCRdb, the 5' RACE reads were re-called with MiXCR into one record per CDR3 protein. The sample has about 430,000 distinct CDR3 sequences, more than 20% seen once. Findings and limits, study-wide: Contracting clones from day 15 to 85 had balanced CD4/CD8; later expanders favoured CD4+. Of the contracting clones, CD4+ ones lay mainly in CM and EM, and CD8+ ones in EMRA.

The sequencing input was PBMCs or a T cell subset sorted from them (not recorded which). The TCR comes from an adult woman who had mild COVID-19 (a few samples of this study predate the infection). Cell type and time point are not known.

CDR3 bases: TGTGCCACGGGACTAGCGGGAGGGCCCGGGCAGTTCTTC. It encodes CATGLAGGPGQFF. The V call is TRBV10-3, the J call TRBJ2-1; 16 nucleotides agree with TRBD2. This CDR3 is 13 amino acids long. Trimming removed 10 bases from V and 12 bases from J; junction bases left unmatched: 6. The germline V gene has CDR1 ENHRY and CDR2 SYGVKD.